The 21 T cell receptor beta chains presented below share a single source sample, sequenced in a study of T-cell reconstitution after alpha-beta-depleted transplantation in children. As it was prepared, the TCRbeta library received unique molecular identifiers. TCRdb re-called the PCR reads through MiXCR, storing one row per CDR3 protein. The data hold about 610,000 distinct CDR3 sequences, with 10% to 13% observed a single time. This sample comprised PBMCs from the stem cell graft donor, obtained from the stem cell graft. The receptor source for this set is a human donor who donated a stem cell graft to a child with acute myeloid leukemia.

This chain uses TRBV3-1 with TRBJ2-5; D is perhaps TRBD1 or TRBD2 (5 bases each). Trimming pared 3 bases from V and 12 bases from J, leaving 14 bases between. Germline loops: CDR1 LGHDT, CDR2 YNNKEL (reference sequence). The CDR3 loop spans 12 amino acids. The CDR3 is CASSQYRRGEYF. CDR3 bases: TGTGCCAGCAGCCAGTACAGGAGAGGGGAGTACTTC.

There are a few counts of this clonotype. The V call is TRBV20-1, the J call TRBJ1-3; 10 bases fit TRBD1. The V and J ends lost 0 bases and 4 bases, in that order; junction bases with no gene match: 9. In germline, CDR1 is DFQATT, CDR2 SNEGSKA (reference sequence). The CDR3 is 17 residues long. CDR3 DNA: TGCAGTGCTAGAGATCGGGACAGGGGCCATTTCGGAAACACCATATATTTT. This gives the protein CSARDRDRGHFGNTIYF.

Only a few counts were recorded for this clonotype. The gene calls are TRBV20-1 and TRBJ2-6, with D unresolved. CDR3 length equals 14 residues. Deletions cut 5 bases from V and 4 bases from J, with 12 bases between. The germline gives CDR1 DFQATT, CDR2 SNEGSKA (reference sequence). The CDR3 reads CSAPPVDGANVLTF. DNA of the CDR3: TGCAGTGCTCCTCCCGTGGACGGGGCCAACGTCCTGACTTTC.

A remark on this clonotype: This may be a read error: a much more frequent sequence differs by one nucleotide. The rearrangement links TRBV6-1 to TRBJ2-2; D may correspond to TRBD1 or TRBD2 (5 bases each). Per germline, CDR1 MNHNS and CDR2 SASEGT. The CDR3 spans 15 residues. CDR3: CASSGTQKNSGELFF. CDR3 DNA sequence: TGTGCCAGCAGCGGGACCCAGAAGAACAGCGGGGAGCTGTTTTTT.

This clonotype has a count of ten or more. The chain couples TRBV29-1 to TRBJ2-7, with TRBD2 matching 7 bases. This CDR3 contains 14 residues. The V segment lost 4 bases and the J segment 4 bases; nucleotides outside the gene matches: 10. Germline V gene sequence: CDR1 SQVTM, CDR2 ANQGSEA. This CDR3 is CSVATGTNIYEQYF. The CDR3 DNA reads as TGCAGCGTTGCTACCGGGACTAATATTTACGAGCAGTACTTC.

The chain joins TRBV30 to TRBJ2-3, with TRBD1 matching 8 bases. In germline, CDR1 is GTSNPN, CDR2 SVGIG (reference sequence). The V segment lost 4 bases and the J segment 5 bases; nucleotides outside the gene matches: 11. There are 15 residues in the CDR3. The DNA of the CDR3 is TGTGCCTGGAATCGCGGGCAGGGGGCTGGAGATACGCAGTATTTT. Translating gives CAWNRGQGAGDTQYF. The variable domain in full, completed from reference TRBV30 and TRBJ2-3, reads SQTIHQWPATLVQPVGSPLSLECTVEGTSNPNLYWYRQAAGRGLQLLFYSVGIGQISSEVPQNLSASRPQDRQFILSSKKLLLSDSGFYLCAWNRGQGAGDTQYFGPGTRLTVL.

A few counts support this clonotype. V and J are TRBV7-2 and TRBJ2-7; D possibly matches TRBD1 or TRBD2 (5 bases each). CDR3 length: 15 residues. The ends were cut back, 5 bases at V and 6 bases at J, with 20 bases in the middle. Germline CDR1 reads SGHTA; CDR2 reads FQGNSA. CDR3 sequence (DNA): TGTGCCAGCAGCAACAGGATGGGGGTAAGCAGCGAGCAGTACTTC. Protein product: CASSNRMGVSSEQYF.

V is TRBV20-1 and J is TRBJ2-1; D uncertain. Trimming pared 4 bases from V and 12 bases from J, leaving 10 bases between. Germline lookup yields CDR1 DFQATT and CDR2 SNEGSKA (reference sequence). This CDR3 region has 10 residues. The CDR3 DNA reads as TGCAGTGCTACCCGAGAACGGCAGTTCTTC. It encodes CSATRERQFF.

This clonotype has ten or more counts. J is TRBJ2-7 and V is TRBV2; D may be TRBD1 or TRBD2 (5 bases each). CDR1 and CDR2 from the germline V gene are SNHLY and FYNNEI. The CDR3 totals 12 residues. Between the trimmed V and J ends, which lost 3 bases and 2 bases, there was a span of 5 bases. The CDR3 loop is CASSEGPYEQYF. In DNA, the CDR3 is TGTGCCAGCAGTGAGGGACCCTACGAGCAGTACTTC.

This clonotype appeared a few times. V gene TRBV29-1 combines with J gene TRBJ2-5; D may be TRBD1 or TRBD2 (5 bases each). The CDR3 consists of 13 residues. Between the trimmed V and J ends, which lost 1 base and 5 bases, there was a span of 11 bases. Germline V gene data show CDR1 as SQVTM and CDR2 as ANQGSEA. The CDR3 bases are TGCAGCGTTGAAGGCTTAGGGGAGGAGACCCAGTACTTC. The encoded protein is CSVEGLGEETQYF.

This clonotype was counted between two and nine times. The chain joins TRBV20-1 to TRBJ2-1, with D unresolved. The V and J ends lost 1 base and 8 bases respectively, with 9 bases between them. The CDR3 totals 12 residues. Looked up from germline, CDR1 is DFQATT and CDR2 is SNEGSKA (reference sequence). The CDR3 sequence is CSARGGGDEQFF. The DNA of the CDR3 is TGCAGTGCTAGAGGGGGTGGGGATGAGCAGTTCTTC.

This chain connects TRBV19 to TRBJ2-5; D may match TRBD1 or TRBD2 (5 bases each). The V gene's germline CDR1 is LNHDA and CDR2 SQIVND (reference sequence). V was pared by 4 bases and J by 5 bases, with 14 bases between. The CDR3 is made up of 14 amino acids. CDR3 coding DNA: TGTGCCAGTAGTACCGGGACGTCTCGGGAGACCCAGTACTTC. Protein product: CASSTGTSRETQYF.

This chain uses TRBV6-1 with TRBJ1-5, with unresolved D. Trimming stripped 6 bases from V and 6 bases from J, with 15 bases between. This CDR3 is built from 14 residues. Germline V gene data show CDR1 as MNHNS and CDR2 as SASEGT. The chain's CDR3 is CASRRRVDGQPQHF. CDR3 nucleotide sequence: TGTGCCAGCAGGAGGAGGGTAGACGGTCAGCCCCAGCATTTT.

J is TRBJ1-6 and V is TRBV29-1; TRBD1 is a possible D gene (6 bases). Germline V CDR1 and CDR2: SQVTM, ANQGSEA. The CDR3 is 12 residues long. The CDR3 nucleotides read TGCAGTGCTCGGACAGAGAATTCACCCCTCCACTTT. This gives the protein CSARTENSPLHF.

This clonotype came up many times. The CDR3 spells CAISESNNEQFF. The CDR3 region has the DNA TGTGCCATCAGTGAGAGCAACAATGAGCAGTTCTTC. The genes are TRBV10-3 and TRBJ2-1; D gene unclear. Germline CDR1 reads ENHRY; CDR2 reads SYGVKD. Trimming stripped 2 bases from V and 5 bases from J, with 4 bases between. This CDR3 region has 12 residues.

This clonotype was seen a handful of times. The chain recombines TRBV6-1 with TRBJ1-5; 9 positions match TRBD1. Germline CDR1 is MNHNS and CDR2 is SASEGT. V was pared by 2 bases and J by 6 bases, with 5 bases of the junction left unmatched. The CDR3 covers 15 residues. Written as DNA, the CDR3 is TGTGCCAGCAGTGAACGGCGGACAGGGGTTCAGCCCCAGCATTTT. This sequence encodes CASSERRTGVQPQHF.

CDR3 protein: CSAFDGQMNTEAFF. DNA for the CDR3: TGCAGTGCTTTCGACGGACAGATGAACACTGAAGCTTTCTTT. The rearrangement uses TRBV20-1 and TRBJ1-1; possibly TRBD1 for D (6 bases). This CDR3 region has 14 residues. CDR1 DFQATT and CDR2 SNEGSKA come from the germline V gene (reference sequence). V was shortened by 5 bases and J by 0 bases, with 13 bases between the two germline ends.

This clonotype was seen only a few times. J is TRBJ1-5 and V is TRBV7-8; possible D gene TRBD1, 5 bases. CDR3 length: 14 amino acids. Deletions cut 5 bases from V and 7 bases from J, with 15 bases between. Germline lookup yields CDR1 SGHVS and CDR2 FQNEAQ. CDR3 in amino acids: CASSALAQGQPQHF. In nucleotides, the CDR3 is TGTGCCAGCAGCGCGCTCGCTCAGGGACAGCCCCAGCATTTT.

This clonotype was observed a handful of times. The genes are TRBV20-1 and TRBJ1-4, with D possibly matching TRBD1 (5 bases). The germline gives CDR1 DFQATT, CDR2 SNEGSKA (reference sequence). Trimming removed 1 base at V and 3 bases at J, with 15 bases between. The CDR3 sequence is 16 residues long. In DNA, the CDR3 is TGCAGTGCTAGAGCAATGGGGCGGACGGCTAATGAAAAACTGTTTTTT. Encoded protein: CSARAMGRTANEKLFF.

This chain joins TRBV12-5 and TRBJ2-1, with TRBD1 identical over 7 bases. J was trimmed by 9 bases and V by 6 bases; bases with no gene match: 8. Per germline, CDR1 LGHNT and CDR2 FRNRAP. The CDR3 contains 13 residues. The CDR3 nucleotides read TGTGCTAGTGGCCGGACAGGACAGAGTGAGCAGTTCTTC. Residues: CASGRTGQSEQFF.

Relative to its sample, this clonotype is medium-sized. The chain recombines TRBV29-1 with TRBJ2-3; 8 bases are a match to TRBD2. Trimming removed 6 bases from V and 6 bases from J; junction bases left unmatched: 11. From germline, CDR1 is SQVTM and CDR2 ANQGSEA. CDR3 length: 14 amino acids. CDR3 loop: CSVGGTRSSDTQYF. CDR3 in DNA: TGCAGCGTGGGAGGGACTAGAAGTTCGGATACGCAGTATTTT.